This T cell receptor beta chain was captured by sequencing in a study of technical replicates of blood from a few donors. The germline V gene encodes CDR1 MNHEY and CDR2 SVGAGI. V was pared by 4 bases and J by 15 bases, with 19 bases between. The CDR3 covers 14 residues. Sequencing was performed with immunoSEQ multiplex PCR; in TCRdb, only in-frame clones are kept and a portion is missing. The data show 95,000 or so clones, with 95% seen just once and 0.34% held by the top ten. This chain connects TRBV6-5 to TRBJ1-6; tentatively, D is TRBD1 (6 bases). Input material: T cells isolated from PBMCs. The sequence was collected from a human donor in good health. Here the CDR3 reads CASSSSFTGFLLHF. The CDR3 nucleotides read TGTGCCAGCAGTTCGTCATTCACAGGGTTTCTCCTCCACTTT.